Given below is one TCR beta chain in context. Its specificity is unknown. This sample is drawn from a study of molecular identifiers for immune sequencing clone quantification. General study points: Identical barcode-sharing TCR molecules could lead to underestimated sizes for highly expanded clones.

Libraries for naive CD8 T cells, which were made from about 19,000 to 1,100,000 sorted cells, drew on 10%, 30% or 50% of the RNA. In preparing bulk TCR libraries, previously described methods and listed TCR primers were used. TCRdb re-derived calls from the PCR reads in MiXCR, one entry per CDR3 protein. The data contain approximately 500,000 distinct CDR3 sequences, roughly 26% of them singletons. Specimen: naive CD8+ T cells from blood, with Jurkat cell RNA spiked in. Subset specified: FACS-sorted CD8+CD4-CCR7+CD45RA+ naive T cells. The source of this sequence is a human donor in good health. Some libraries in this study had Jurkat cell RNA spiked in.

CDR3 residues: CASSQDRSPGGSGAFF. Written as DNA, the CDR3 is TGTGCCAGCAGCCAAGATAGGTCCCCGGGCGGTTCGGGAGCTTTCTTT. The chain is built from TRBV14 and TRBJ1-1; no definite D call. Germline CDR1 reads SGHDN; CDR2 reads FVKESK. V shed 0 bases and J shed 10 bases, with 21 bases lying between them. The CDR3 sequence is 16 residues long.